A single sample gave rise to the 9 T cell receptor beta chains below, sequenced in a study of cytomegalovirus exposure and HLA in healthy donors. It was with 60 Vbeta and 13 Jbeta primers that the PCR ran. Assay used: immunoSEQ multiplex PCR; TCRdb lists only in-frame clones, some missing. The table lists roughly 120,000 clones, about 74% of them singletons. The sample consisted of PBMCs. The receptors were sampled from a man between 25 and 39 years old in good health and CMV-seropositive.

J is TRBJ1-1 and V is TRBV19; weak D call: TRBD1 (6 bases). CDR1 is LNHDA and CDR2 is SQIVND in the germline V gene (reference sequence). Trimming left V 11 bases short and J 8 bases short, with 21 bases between. The CDR3 covers 13 residues. CDR3 bases: TGTGCCTCCTCAGGGGACACTATACGCGAAGCTTTCTTT. Translating it yields CASSGDTIREAFF.

The rearrangement joins TRBV4-1 to TRBJ2-7; 11 nucleotides line up with TRBD2. CDR3 size: 15 residues. CDR1 and CDR2 (germline): MGHRA, YSYEKL. The trim removed 0 bases at V and 6 bases at J, leaving 4 bases unmatched. CDR3 residues: CASSQELAGGREQYF. The DNA for the CDR3 is TGCGCCAGCAGCCAAGAGCTAGCGGGGGGTCGCGAGCAGTACTTC.

The table lists this clone with a few counts. The chain recombines TRBV4-2 with TRBJ2-2; 12 nucleotides line up with TRBD2. This CDR3 is 15 amino acids long. V lost 4 bases, J lost 4 bases, and 1 base stayed unmatched. Germline CDR1 and CDR2: LGHNA and YNFKEQ. Here the CDR3 DNA reads TGTGCCAGCAGCCCGACTAGCGGGGGCACCGGGGAGCTGTTTTTT. Protein sequence: CASSPTSGGTGELFF.

The chain uses TRBV5-1 and TRBJ1-4, with a weak D call TRBD1 (5 bases). The CDR3 runs to 14 residues. Trimming removed 4 bases from V and 8 bases from J, with 15 bases in between. Germline V gives CDR1 SGHRS, CDR2 YFSETQ. The CDR3 bases are TGCGCCAGCAGCCAGGAGCCAGGGCAGGAAAAACTGTTTTTT. Translation: CASSQEPGQEKLFF.

DNA for the CDR3: TGTGCCACCCTCCCGGGACAGGGAAGCTATGGCTACACCTTC. Amino acids: CATLPGQGSYGYTF. V is TRBV28 and J is TRBJ1-2; 9 bases line up with TRBD1. CDR3 length equals 14 residues. Germline V lookup: CDR1 MDHEN, CDR2 SYDVKM. With V trimmed by 10 bases and J by 4 bases, 10 bases remained unmatched.

This clone appeared a few times. This rearrangement joins TRBV5-1 to TRBJ1-5; D unclear. The length of the CDR3 is 15 residues. Germline V gene lookup returns CDR1 SGHRS and CDR2 YFSETQ. Trimming took off 3 bases at V and 0 bases at J, with 10 bases between the two ends. CDR3 nucleotide sequence: TGCGCCAGCAGCTCGGACGGGGATAGCAATCAGCCCCAGCATTTT. Translated: CASSSDGDSNQPQHF.

This chain joins TRBV30 and TRBJ1-5; no reliable D call. Trimming shortened V by 3 bases and J by 0 bases, and 9 bases separated the two germline ends. Germline V lookup: CDR1 GTSNPN, CDR2 SVGIG (reference sequence). This CDR3 spans 14 amino acids. The chain's CDR3 is CAWRGRLSNQPQHF. In nucleotides, the CDR3 is TGTGCCTGGAGAGGCAGGCTTAGCAATCAGCCCCAGCATTTT. Complete variable domain (other parts from reference TRBV30 and TRBJ1-5): SQTIHQWPATLVQPVGSPLSLECTVEGTSNPNLYWYRQAAGRGLQLLFYSVGIGQISSEVPQNLSASRPQDRQFILSSKKLLLSDSGFYLCAWRGRLSNQPQHFGDGTRLSIL.

This clone turned up a few times. The rearrangement links TRBV20-1 to TRBJ1-1; D unresolved. CDR3 size: 11 residues. Germline loops: CDR1 DFQATT, CDR2 SNEGSKA (reference sequence). Trimming stripped 4 bases from V and 1 base from J, with 4 bases between. The CDR3 nucleotides are TGCAGTGCTACCAGGAACACTGAAGCTTTCTTT. Encoded protein: CSATRNTEAFF.

The chain combines TRBV7-9 with TRBJ2-5, with D perhaps TRBD2 (5 bases). The CDR3 has 14 amino acids. V dropped 5 bases and J dropped 5 bases, with 15 bases sitting between them. The germline gives CDR1 SEHNR, CDR2 FQNEAQ (reference sequence). CDR3 in amino acids: CASSPGVAVETQYF. The CDR3 DNA reads as TGTGCCAGCAGCCCCGGGGTAGCAGTGGAGACCCAGTACTTC.